Listed below are T cell receptor beta chains from one sample, sequenced in a study of shared clonotypes between healthy human individuals. Produced via immunoSEQ multiplex PCR; TCRdb's table is partial and in-frame only. This sample has a few million clones; almost 96% occur once, and the top ten carry 0.1% to 0.15%. Sequencing was done on a sample of naive CD4+ T cells sorted from blood. These receptors all stem from a man aged 18-30 years in good health. CDR3s include the opening cysteine and the closing phenylalanine or tryptophan. Each record gives: clone size, D gene, V gene, J gene, CDR3 DNA, CDR3 protein. D genes are given only for firm matches. The size of a clone is reported for some rows only, either as once, few or many, or as a class for expanded clones.

NA	NA	TRBV5-1	TRBJ2-2	TGCGCCAGCAGCTTGGGTGCCCCCTCTGCGAACACCGGGGAGCTGTTTTTT	CASSLGAPSANTGELFF
NA	NA	TRBV5-1	TRBJ1-6	TGCGCCAGCAGCTTGGAGGCAGGGGATTCACCCCTCCACTTT	CASSLEAGDSPLHF
NA	TRBD1	TRBV12-5	TRBJ2-3	TGTGCTAGTGGGACTCCGGGACAGTCCGGGTATTTT	CASGTPGQSGYF
NA	TRBD1	TRBV2	TRBJ1-6	TGTGCCAGCAGTAGGACAGGGGAGAGCTCACCCCTCCACTTT	CASSRTGESSPLHF
NA	NA	TRBV10-3	TRBJ1-1	TGTGCCATCATGACTTTGGGGGGCACTGAAGCTTTCTTT	CAIMTLGGTEAFF
NA	NA	TRBV5-1	TRBJ2-7	TGCGCCAGCAGCCGCCTGGACGACAACTACGAGCAGTACTTC	CASSRLDDNYEQYF
once	NA	TRBV21-1	TRBJ1-1	TGTGCCAGCAGAAAAAAGGGGGACACGTTGAACACTGAAGCTTTCTTT	CASRKKGDTLNTEAFF
NA	TRBD2	TRBV11-2	TRBJ2-7	TGTGCCAGCAGCTTAGGCGCTAGCGGGTCCTCCGAGCAGTACTTC	CASSLGASGSSEQYF
NA	NA	TRBV6-1	TRBJ1-6	TGTGCCAGCAGTGAAGTGGGGGGGCCTGGGTCACCCCTCCACTTT	CASSEVGGPGSPLHF
few	TRBD1	TRBV5-1	TRBJ1-2	TGCGCCAGCAGCTACGGGACAGTTGGCGATGGCTACACCTTC	CASSYGTVGDGYTF
NA	TRBD2	TRBV19	TRBJ2-7	TGTGCCAGTGGTTCCGGGACTAGCGGTTCCTACGAGCAGTACTTC	CASGSGTSGSYEQYF
NA	TRBD1	TRBV5-4	TRBJ2-5	TGTGCCAGCAGCTTGGGGACAGGGGGTATGGAGACCCAGTACTTC	CASSLGTGGMETQYF
NA	NA	TRBV18	TRBJ2-7	TGTGCCAGCTCACTCACGGACGGGCTGGGGGAGCAGTACTTC	CASSLTDGLGEQYF
NA	NA	TRBV15	TRBJ1-3	TGTGCCACCAGCAGAGGTGTTGGAAACACCATATATTTT	CATSRGVGNTIYF
NA	NA	TRBV4-1	TRBJ1-2	TGCGCCAGCAGCCAAGATCAGACCCGCTATGGCTACACCTTC	CASSQDQTRYGYTF
NA	NA	TRBV11-3	TRBJ2-3	TGTGCCAGCTCCCCAAGTGCGGGCAGCACAGATACGCAGTATTTT	CASSPSAGSTDTQYF
NA	NA	TRBV27	TRBJ2-7	TGTGCCAGCAGAGGGGCCAACCGCTACGAGCAGTACTTC	CASRGANRYEQYF
NA	TRBD1	TRBV9	TRBJ2-7	TGTGCCAGCAGCGTGGGACAGGGGGCTCTGGAGCAGTACTTC	CASSVGQGALEQYF
NA	NA	TRBV19	TRBJ1-3	TGTGCCAGTACAGTACAGGGATACTCTGGAAACACCATATATTTT	CASTVQGYSGNTIYF
NA	NA	TRBV27	TRBJ2-7	TGTGCCAGCAGTATAACAGGGAAGCAGTACTTC	CASSITGKQYF
NA	TRBD2	TRBV6-1	TRBJ2-7	TGTGCCAGCAGTAGCGGGAGGATATACGAGCAGTACTTC	CASSSGRIYEQYF
once	TRBD2	TRBV6-5	TRBJ2-3	TGTGCCAGCCGGGGGGGCCCAGATACGCAGTATTTT	CASRGGPDTQYF
NA	NA	TRBV5-5	TRBJ1-6	TGTGCCAGCAGCTTAGGGGGTACTGGCTATAATTCACCCCTCCACTTT	CASSLGGTGYNSPLHF
NA	NA	TRBV18	TRBJ1-1	TGTGCCAGCTCACCCCAGGGAGGGGACACTGAAGCTTTCTTT	CASSPQGGDTEAFF
NA	NA	TRBV11-1	TRBJ2-7	TGTGCCAGCAGCCCCGGCCCGTACGAGCAGTACTTC	CASSPGPYEQYF
NA	TRBD1	TRBV19	TRBJ1-1	TGTGCCAGTAGTATAAGCCCTCGGGACAGGGCCCTGAACACTGAAGCTTTCTTT	CASSISPRDRALNTEAFF
NA	NA	TRBV5-1	TRBJ2-5	TGCGCCAGCAGGTTAAGCGGCCAAGAGACCCAGTACTTC	CASRLSGQETQYF
NA	TRBD1	TRBV6-1	TRBJ1-3	TGTGCCAGCAGTGGGGACAGGGGAGGTGGTGGAAACACCATATATTTT	CASSGDRGGGGNTIYF
NA	NA	TRBV6-5	TRBJ1-6	TGTGCCAGCAGGGGGGCTAATTCACCCCTCCACTTT	CASRGANSPLHF
NA	NA	TRBV28	TRBJ2-3	TGTGCCGTAGCGGAGACTAGCACAGATACGCAGTATTTT	CAVAETSTDTQYF
NA	NA	TRBV5-1	TRBJ1-6	TGCGCCAGCAGCTTGGAGGGGCGGACCCTCCACTTT	CASSLEGRTLHF
NA	NA	TRBV6-5	TRBJ1-1	TGTGCCAGCAGTTACGGGGGGGCTGAAGCTTTCTTT	CASSYGGAEAFF
once	NA	TRBV5-4	TRBJ2-7	TGTGCCAGCAGCTTGGTTGGGTGGGAGAGGGAATACGAGCAGTACTTC	CASSLVGWEREYEQYF
NA	NA	TRBV19	TRBJ2-1	TGTGCCAGTAGTCACGGACAGCCTGGTAACAATGAGCAGTTCTTC	CASSHGQPGNNEQFF
NA	TRBD1	TRBV7-2	TRBJ2-7	TGTGCCAGCAGCCGGACAGGGGGCTACGAGCAGTACTTC	CASSRTGGYEQYF
NA	TRBD1	TRBV29-1	TRBJ2-5	TGCAGCGGGGGACAGCAAGAGACCCAGTACTTC	CSGGQQETQYF
NA	NA	TRBV20-1	TRBJ1-1	TGCAGTGCTCCCAGGGTTACTGAAGCTTTCTTT	CSAPRVTEAFF
NA	TRBD2	TRBV6-5	TRBJ2-5	TGTGCCAGCAGTTCTAGCGGGAAGGGGGAGACCCAGTACTTC	CASSSSGKGETQYF
NA	NA	TRBV11-3	TRBJ2-7	TGTGCCAGCAGCTTAGATAGACACGAGCAGTACTTC	CASSLDRHEQYF
NA	NA	TRBV4-2	TRBJ2-3	TGTGCCAGCAGCCGTTACCGAGGGGAAGGCACAGATACGCAGTATTTT	CASSRYRGEGTDTQYF
NA	NA	TRBV5-1	TRBJ1-2	TGCGCCAGCAGCTTGGTGTCCGAGGCCCAGGGCTACACCTTC	CASSLVSEAQGYTF
NA	TRBD1	TRBV29-1	TRBJ1-5	TGCAGCGTTGAAGAAGGGACAGTTAGCAATCAGCCCCAGCATTTT	CSVEEGTVSNQPQHF
NA	NA	TRBV2	TRBJ2-3	TGTGCCAGCAGTGAATCTTCCGATACGCAGTATTTT	CASSESSDTQYF